Below are 17 T cell receptor beta chains sequenced from a single sample in a study of T cell responses to AZD1222 COVID-19 vaccine. Using immunoSEQ multiplex PCR, the repertoire was profiled, and TCRdb retains in-frame clones only, with some absent. The data contain 110,000 to 150,000 clones, just over 90% of them singletons. The sample was peripheral blood, taken on day 0 of AZD1222 vaccination. All receptors come from an adult in good health.

CDR3 loop: CASSRVLVWGEYGYTF. The CDR3 nucleotides read TGTGCCAGCAGCCGTGTACTGGTATGGGGGGAATATGGCTACACCTTC. The chain combines TRBV11-3 with TRBJ1-2; TRBD1 might be the D (5 bases). The V gene lost 5 bases and the J gene lost 5 bases, with 21 bases spanning the gap. CDR1 SGHNT and CDR2 YENEEA come from the germline V gene. CDR3 length: 16 residues.

The V gene is TRBV19, the J gene TRBJ2-1; tentatively, D is TRBD2 (6 bases). CDR1 and CDR2 (germline): LNHDA, SQIVND (reference sequence). V lost 5 bases to trimming and J lost 1 base, with 15 bases between them. The CDR3 has 16 residues. CDR3 in DNA: TGTGCCAGTAGTTGGGTATGGGGGAGGTCCTACAATGAGCAGTTCTTC. Its protein product is CASSWVWGRSYNEQFF.

In this sample, this clone turned up once. The chain employs TRBV2 and TRBJ2-5; TRBD1 matches 9 bases. The trim removed 5 bases at V and 4 bases at J, leaving 5 bases unmatched. CDR3 length equals 14 residues. CDR1 SNHLY and CDR2 FYNNEI come from the germline V gene. The CDR3 loop is CASSSGQGRETQYF. In DNA form, the CDR3 reads TGTGCCAGCAGTTCGGGACAGGGAAGAGAGACCCAGTACTTC.

V gene TRBV4-1 combines with J gene TRBJ1-2; D is possibly TRBD1 (5 bases). CDR1 and CDR2 from the germline V gene are MGHRA and YSYEKL. The CDR3 is made up of 16 amino acids. The V and J ends lost 4 bases and 8 bases respectively, with 23 bases between them. Here the CDR3 reads CASSRGTAGGTEGYTF. In DNA, the CDR3 is TGCGCCAGCAGCCGAGGGACCGCGGGAGGGACGGAAGGCTACACCTTC.

V is TRBV5-6 and J is TRBJ1-2, with D perhaps matching TRBD1 (6 bases). The V end lost 4 bases, the J end lost 5 bases, and 12 bases lay between the germline ends. Germline values: CDR1 SGHDT, CDR2 YYEEEE. This CDR3 contains 13 residues. CDR3 residues: CASSPWTAYGYTF. DNA for the CDR3: TGTGCCAGCAGCCCATGGACAGCTTATGGCTACACCTTC.

The rearrangement uses TRBV6-5 and TRBJ1-2; D remains ambiguous. The CDR3 has 14 amino acids. V shed 6 bases and J shed 0 bases, with 11 bases lying between them. Germline loops: CDR1 MNHEY, CDR2 SVGAGI. As DNA, the CDR3 is TGTGCCAGCAGCCAGACACCCGCTAACTATGGCTACACCTTC. It codes for CASSQTPANYGYTF.

J is TRBJ2-1 and V is TRBV5-4; D is perhaps TRBD1 or TRBD2 (6 bases each). Germline values: CDR1 SGHNT, CDR2 YYREEE (reference sequence). The CDR3 is made up of 19 amino acids. The ends were cut back, 4 bases at V and 1 base at J, with 24 bases in the middle. CDR3 sequence (DNA): TGTGCCAGCAGCCCTGGGGGGCTAACAGCGGTGACATCCTACAATGAGCAGTTCTTC. Residues: CASSPGGLTAVTSYNEQFF.

The CDR3 protein is CASSLRAMRNTEAFF. The CDR3 bases are TGTGCCAGCAGCTTACGGGCAATGAGGAACACTGAAGCTTTCTTT. This chain connects TRBV7-6 to TRBJ1-1; no firm D call. V was pared by 2 bases and J by 1 base, with 11 bases between. The germline CDR1 and CDR2 sequences are SGHVS and FNYEAQ. This CDR3 has 15 residues.

This sequence joins TRBV13 and TRBJ2-7; maybe TRBD1 (6 bases). The CDR3 runs to 16 residues. Per the germline V gene, CDR1 is PRHDT and CDR2 is FYEKMQ (reference sequence). Trimming removed 1 base at V and 1 base at J, with 14 bases between. DNA of the CDR3: TGTGCCAGCAGCTTAGCGACAGGCGCCCCGTCCTACGAGCAGTACTTC. This gives the protein CASSLATGAPSYEQYF.

The genes are TRBV6-5 and TRBJ2-5, with 7 bases lining up with TRBD2. CDR1 is MNHEY, CDR2 SVGAGI, per germline. There are 14 residues in the CDR3. J was trimmed by 4 bases and V by 6 bases; bases with no gene match: 8. CDR3 coding DNA: TGTGCCAGCAGGTCCGGGACTACGGGAGAGACCCAGTACTTC. Protein sequence: CASRSGTTGETQYF.

The chain recombines TRBV7-9 with TRBJ1-2; 7 bases are shared with TRBD1. Germline V gives CDR1 SEHNR, CDR2 FQNEAQ (reference sequence). Trimming at V came to 10 bases and at J to 3 bases, leaving 8 bases not matched to a gene. The length of the CDR3 is 13 residues. The CDR3 sequence: CATDKGQDYGYTF. The CDR3 DNA is TGTGCCACCGACAAAGGACAGGACTATGGCTACACCTTC.

This sequence joins TRBV4-1 and TRBJ2-3, with 8 bases matching TRBD1. This CDR3 is built from 15 residues. From germline, CDR1 is MGHRA and CDR2 YSYEKL. Trimming at V came to 4 bases and at J to 4 bases, leaving 7 bases not matched to a gene. The CDR3 is CASSPGQGVSDTQYF. The CDR3 nucleotides read TGCGCCAGCAGCCCCGGACAGGGAGTATCAGATACGCAGTATTTT.

The chain carries TRBV9 and TRBJ2-7; D remains unclear. Germline CDR1 and CDR2: SGDLS and YYNGEE. The CDR3 is made up of 16 amino acids. Trimming took off 0 bases at V and 2 bases at J, with 15 bases between the two ends. The CDR3 is CASSVDRQRPTYEQYF. The CDR3 region has the DNA TGTGCCAGCAGCGTAGATCGGCAGAGACCGACCTACGAGCAGTACTTC.

The chain combines TRBV5-1 with TRBJ2-5; either TRBD1 or TRBD2 may fit D (5 bases each). The CDR3 is made up of 15 amino acids. Germline lookup yields CDR1 SGHRS and CDR2 YFSETQ. V shed 0 bases and J shed 6 bases, with 15 bases lying between them. The CDR3 nucleotides read TGCGCCAGCAGCTTGGCCCCCGAATCGGGACAGACCCAGTACTTC. It encodes CASSLAPESGQTQYF.

V is TRBV18 and J is TRBJ2-4; possibly TRBD2 for D (6 bases). Trimming took off 2 bases at V and 4 bases at J, with 9 bases between the two ends. There are 14 residues in the CDR3. CDR1 is KGHSH and CDR2 is LQKENI in the germline V gene. CDR3 sequence reads: CASSPWGEKNIQYF. The CDR3 DNA reads TGTGCCAGCTCACCATGGGGGGAGAAAAACATTCAGTACTTC.

The chain carries TRBV4-1 and TRBJ1-1, with 8 nucleotides matching TRBD1. This CDR3 has 17 amino acids. V trimming: 4 bases; J trimming: 0 bases; junction bases outside the gene matches: 10. Germline V gene sequence: CDR1 MGHRA, CDR2 YSYEKL. The DNA for the CDR3 is TGCGCCAGCAGCCCGCGGACAGGGTCTTTTATGAACACTGAAGCTTTCTTT. Encoded protein: CASSPRTGSFMNTEAFF.

The chain recombines TRBV5-1 with TRBJ1-2; D might be TRBD1 (6 bases). The CDR3 consists of 13 residues. Germline V gene lookup returns CDR1 SGHRS and CDR2 YFSETQ. V lost 4 bases and J lost 6, with 13 bases in between. CDR3 nucleotide sequence: TGCGCCAGCAGCGTGGACAGCTACGATGGCTACACCTTC. Translation gives CASSVDSYDGYTF.